Below, 22 T cell receptor beta chains from the same sample are listed, as sequenced in a study of shared clonotypes between healthy human individuals. Clones were sequenced by immunoSEQ multiplex PCR, and TCRdb holds only the in-frame ones, with some missing. The top ten clones hold over 0.1% of a sample with more than 2 million clones, about 94% of them seen once. Sequencing was carried out using naive CD4+ T cells sorted from blood. Subset of the sample: CD45RA+ positively selected. All receptors derive from a man aged 18-30 years in good health.

The chain's CDR3 is CSVQPSRWETQYF. The CDR3 DNA reads as TGCAGCGTTCAGCCTAGCCGTTGGGAGACCCAGTACTTC. The chain uses TRBV29-1 and TRBJ2-5; TRBD2 might be the D (5 bases). V was clipped by 5 bases and J by 5 bases, with 15 bases between them. The CDR3 has 13 residues. Looked up from germline, CDR1 is SQVTM and CDR2 is ANQGSEA.

This clone was detected once. The genes are TRBV7-9 and TRBJ1-5, with D hard to call. The CDR3 has 15 residues. CDR1 SEHNR and CDR2 FQNEAQ come from the germline V gene (reference sequence). Deletions cut 5 bases from V and 5 bases from J, with 16 bases between. For the CDR3, the DNA is TGTGCCAGCAGCCCAGACGGGAGGACGGATCAGCCCCAGCATTTT. It is translated as CASSPDGRTDQPQHF.

The rearrangement links TRBV10-2 to TRBJ2-1, with TRBD2 identical over 7 bases. Looked up from germline, CDR1 is WSHSY and CDR2 is SAAADI. The length of the CDR3 is 14 residues. The trim removed 6 bases at V and 5 bases at J, leaving 7 bases unmatched. CDR3 in amino acids: CASRAFAGDNEQFF. The CDR3, as DNA: TGCGCCAGCAGAGCATTCGCGGGAGACAATGAGCAGTTCTTC.

The CDR3 DNA sequence: TGTGCCAGCACCAAAGGACAGTTCTCTGGAAACACCATATATTTT. Its translation is CASTKGQFSGNTIYF. J is TRBJ1-3 and V is TRBV25-1, with TRBD1 as a possible D gene (6 bases). Trimming took 7 bases from V and 0 from J, leaving 13 bases between them. This CDR3 spans 15 amino acids. Germline assignment: CDR1 MGHDK and CDR2 SYGVNS.

This clone has just one count. This chain joins TRBV5-1 and TRBJ2-5; 12 bases fit TRBD2. The CDR3 loop spans 15 amino acids. Germline-derived CDR1 and CDR2 are SGHRS and YFSETQ. J gave up 5 bases and V 7 bases, and 9 bases lay outside the gene matches. CDR3 loop: CASGQTSGSGETQYF. CDR3 in DNA: TGCGCCAGCGGCCAGACTAGCGGGAGTGGCGAGACCCAGTACTTC. Variable domain in full (rest from reference TRBV5-1 and TRBJ2-5): KAGVTQTPRYLIKTRGQQVTLSCSPISGHRSVSWYQQTPGQGLQFLFEYFSETQRNKGNFPGRFSGRQFSNSRSEMNVSTLELGDSALYLCASGQTSGSGETQYFGPGTRLLVL.

The chain couples TRBV5-1 to TRBJ2-7; TRBD2 matches 9 bases. The CDR3 extends over 14 amino acids. The germline gives CDR1 SGHRS, CDR2 YFSETQ. V dropped 4 bases and J dropped 3; count of bases not matched to a gene: 5. The CDR3 protein is CASSRLAAFYEQYF. As DNA, the CDR3 is TGCGCCAGCAGCAGACTAGCGGCATTCTACGAGCAGTACTTC. The full variable domain, in which reference TRBV5-1 and TRBJ2-7 provide the parts outside the CDR3, is KAGVTQTPRYLIKTRGQQVTLSCSPISGHRSVSWYQQTPGQGLQFLFEYFSETQRNKGNFPGRFSGRQFSNSRSEMNVSTLELGDSALYLCASSRLAAFYEQYFGPGTRLTVT.

The chain joins TRBV5-1 to TRBJ1-1; no clear D. The germline V and J ends were trimmed by 3 bases and 0 bases, with 21 bases remaining between them. CDR1 is SGHRS and CDR2 is YFSETQ in the germline V gene. CDR3 length: 18 residues. The CDR3 DNA reads as TGCGCCAGCAGCTCGGGTCAGGAAAGTCCCCTAATGAACACTGAAGCTTTCTTT. It codes for CASSSGQESPLMNTEAFF.

The V gene is TRBV5-1, the J gene TRBJ2-7; the match to TRBD1 covers 8 bases. Germline V gene data show CDR1 as SGHRS and CDR2 as YFSETQ. Germline trimming cut 0 bases from V and 6 bases from J; bases unmatched to any gene: 8. This CDR3 comprises 15 residues. The CDR3 sequence: CASSLGTGFITEQYF. CDR3 coding DNA: TGCGCCAGCAGCTTGGGGACAGGGTTCATAACCGAGCAGTACTTC.

A note on this clone: Other DNA sequences in this specimen translate into the identical CDR3. J is TRBJ1-1 and V is TRBV20-1; a possible D gene is TRBD1 (5 bases). Germline V gene lookup returns CDR1 DFQATT and CDR2 SNEGSKA (reference sequence). Trimming took off 6 bases at V and 2 bases at J, with 7 bases between the two ends. The CDR3 spans 11 residues. This CDR3 reads CSARGNTEAFF. The CDR3 DNA follows: TGCAGTGCAAGGGGAAACACTGAAGCTTTCTTT.

The chain joins TRBV25-1 to TRBJ2-1; weak D call: TRBD2 (6 bases). Germline V gene lookup returns CDR1 MGHDK and CDR2 SYGVNS. Trimming took 10 bases from V and 12 from J, leaving 25 bases between them. The CDR3 sequence is 14 residues long. The chain's CDR3 is CAISGLSNRRRQFF. Here the CDR3 DNA reads TGTGCCATCTCAGGACTATCGAACCGGCGGCGGCAGTTCTTC. The full variable domain, completed using reference TRBV25-1 and TRBJ2-1, is EADIYQTPRYLVIGTGKKITLECSQTMGHDKMYWYQQDPGMELHLIHYSYGVNSTEKGDLSSESTVSRIRTEHFPLTLESARPSHTSQYLCAISGLSNRRRQFFGPGTRLTVL.

V gene TRBV7-2 combines with J gene TRBJ2-3; possibly TRBD1 or TRBD2 for D (6 bases each). CDR3 size: 15 residues. Germline V CDR1 and CDR2: SGHTA, FQGNSA. V lost 1 base and J lost 5, with 13 bases in between. As DNA, the CDR3 is TGTGCCAGCAGCTTAGTAAGGGGGGTTGGAGATACGCAGTATTTT. Protein: CASSLVRGVGDTQYF.

The chain uses TRBV1 and TRBJ2-7. TRBV1 is classified as a pseudogene. CDR3 length equals 11 residues. The CDR3: CTSSHPYEQYF. CDR3 DNA: TGCACCAGCAGCCATCCCTACGAGCAGTACTTC.

The chain uses TRBV30 and TRBJ1-6; perhaps TRBD1 as D (6 bases). Germline V gives CDR1 GTSNPN, CDR2 SVGIG (reference sequence). This CDR3 is built from 12 residues. This chain's CDR3 is CAGGRGNSPLHF. The CDR3 DNA reads TGTGCTGGGGGCAGGGGTAATTCACCCCTCCACTTT. Filled out from reference TRBV30 and TRBJ1-6, the complete variable domain reads SQTIHQWPATLVQPVGSPLSLECTVEGTSNPNLYWYRQAAGRGLQLLFYSVGIGQISSEVPQNLSASRPQDRQFILSSKKLLLSDSGFYLCAGGRGNSPLHFGNGTRLTVT.

The chain is built from TRBV19 and TRBJ2-1; D perhaps matches TRBD1 (6 bases). The CDR3 extends over 17 amino acids. The V gene's germline CDR1 is LNHDA and CDR2 SQIVND (reference sequence). Trimming removed 9 bases at V and 8 bases at J, with 29 bases between. The CDR3 sequence is CASRPTADSLNDDEQFF. DNA of the CDR3: TGTGCCAGCAGGCCCACCGCGGACAGTCTAAACGACGATGAGCAGTTCTTC.

This chain links TRBV18 with TRBJ2-1; the D gene is possibly TRBD2 (6 bases). Germline CDR1 is KGHSH and CDR2 is LQKENI. The CDR3 spans 15 residues. The V gene lost 5 bases and the J gene lost 4 bases, with 15 bases spanning the gap. DNA of the CDR3: TGTGCCAGCTCATTTAGTCGGGGGACTTACAATGAGCAGTTCTTC. Residues: CASSFSRGTYNEQFF.

The genes are TRBV7-9 and TRBJ2-2; the match to TRBD1 covers 11 bases. The CDR3 is 17 residues long. Germline trimming cut 5 bases from V and 1 base from J; bases unmatched to any gene: 6. Germline assignment: CDR1 SEHNR and CDR2 FQNEAQ (reference sequence). CDR3: CASSQGQGAKNTGELFF. Here the CDR3 DNA reads TGTGCCAGCAGCCAAGGACAGGGGGCGAAGAACACCGGGGAGCTGTTTTTT.

This chain uses TRBV5-1 with TRBJ1-5; a weak D match, TRBD1 (5 bases). Per the germline V gene, CDR1 is SGHRS and CDR2 is YFSETQ. The CDR3 runs 15 residues. With 1 base removed from V and 2 bases from J, the gap between germline ends came to 10 bases. As DNA, the CDR3 is TGCGCCAGCAGCTTGTTGGGGCTTGGCAATCAGCCCCAGCATTTT. Its translation is CASSLLGLGNQPQHF.

This chain uses TRBV7-3 with TRBJ1-1; D is possibly TRBD1 (5 bases). CDR3 size: 18 residues. From germline, CDR1 is SGHTA and CDR2 FQGTGA. The V and J ends lost 6 bases and 1 base respectively, with 24 bases between them. Here the CDR3 DNA reads TGTGCCAGCAGGTCCTCCCTTTACTCGGGACCGAGGAACACTGAAGCTTTCTTT. The encoded protein is CASRSSLYSGPRNTEAFF.

V is TRBV5-1 and J is TRBJ1-1; no clear D gene. Germline V gene sequence: CDR1 SGHRS, CDR2 YFSETQ. The CDR3 contains 13 residues. Trimming removed 6 bases from V and 1 base from J, with 10 bases in between. The DNA for the CDR3 is TGCGCCAGCAACCCTACTGAGAACACTGAAGCTTTCTTT. This sequence encodes CASNPTENTEAFF.

The J gene is TRBJ2-7, the V gene TRBV30, with D perhaps assigned TRBD1 or TRBD2 (5 bases each). Germline loops: CDR1 GTSNPN, CDR2 SVGIG (reference sequence). The CDR3 extends over 17 amino acids. V was pared by 3 bases and J by 4 bases, with 25 bases between. The CDR3 DNA follows: TGTGCCTGGAGCGCCCCCGGTGGGGGTGGACTCCTATACGAGCAGTACTTC. Protein product: CAWSAPGGGGLLYEQYF.

The V and J genes are TRBV27 and TRBJ2-1; TRBD1 agrees at 7 bases. The CDR3 is 15 amino acids. CDR1 is MNHEY and CDR2 is SMNVEV in the germline V gene (reference sequence). The J segment lost 7 bases and the V segment lost 5 bases, leaving 11 bases of the junction unmatched. This chain's CDR3 is CASSDRDRRKNEQFF. Here the CDR3 DNA reads TGTGCCAGCAGTGACCGGGACAGAAGAAAAAATGAGCAGTTCTTC.

This rearrangement joins TRBV29-1 to TRBJ2-7, with D tentatively TRBD2 (6 bases). V dropped 4 bases and J dropped 3 bases, with 10 bases sitting between them. Germline assignment: CDR1 SQVTM and CDR2 ANQGSEA. The CDR3 has 12 amino acids. CDR3 protein: CSVATGGYEQYF. CDR3 sequence (DNA): TGCAGCGTTGCTACCGGGGGCTACGAGCAGTACTTC.